This T cell receptor beta chain was recovered during a study of chemoradiotherapy in HPV16-positive cancers. Study observations and caveats: Candidate HPV-specific clones and E7-related TCR motifs grew in tumor during treatment.

The protocol was immunoSEQ multiplex PCR, while the TCRdb copy is restricted to in-frame clones and leaves out a portion. The sample consists of 12,000 or so clones, 63% of them appearing once. Germline CDR1 reads SGHRS; CDR2 reads YFSETQ. The ends were cut back, 2 bases at V and 5 bases at J, with 16 bases in the middle. The length of the CDR3 is 15 residues. Concerning this clone: What it binds is unknown.

This material was obtained from a patient who underwent chemoradiotherapy. This clonotype originated in a human donor with HPV-associated anogenital cancer. V is TRBV5-1 and J is TRBJ2-5; the D call may be TRBD1 or TRBD2 (5 bases each). CDR3 bases: TGCGCCAGCAGCTTCCTCCAGAGGGCAGGGGAGACCCAGTACTTC. Protein product: CASSFLQRAGETQYF.